The entry below gives a single TCR beta chain sequence along with its context. This specimen comes from a study of T cell changes during pregnancy in multiple sclerosis. The V segment lost 4 bases and the J segment 2 bases; nucleotides outside the gene matches: 5. The germline CDR1 and CDR2 sequences are SGHRS and YFSETQ. This CDR3 is built from 15 residues. Assay used: immunoSEQ multiplex PCR; TCRdb lists only in-frame clones, some missing. The table records around 88,000 clones, 85% to 95% of them present only once. The V call is TRBV5-1, the J call TRBJ1-2; 10 bases fit TRBD1. The specimen comprised peripheral blood, sampled in the first trimester of pregnancy. The sequence was collected from a female donor with multiple sclerosis, enrolled in a pregnancy study. The CDR3 region is CASSPWDRGNYGYTF. DNA for the CDR3: TGCGCCAGCAGCCCCTGGGACAGGGGAAACTATGGCTACACCTTC.